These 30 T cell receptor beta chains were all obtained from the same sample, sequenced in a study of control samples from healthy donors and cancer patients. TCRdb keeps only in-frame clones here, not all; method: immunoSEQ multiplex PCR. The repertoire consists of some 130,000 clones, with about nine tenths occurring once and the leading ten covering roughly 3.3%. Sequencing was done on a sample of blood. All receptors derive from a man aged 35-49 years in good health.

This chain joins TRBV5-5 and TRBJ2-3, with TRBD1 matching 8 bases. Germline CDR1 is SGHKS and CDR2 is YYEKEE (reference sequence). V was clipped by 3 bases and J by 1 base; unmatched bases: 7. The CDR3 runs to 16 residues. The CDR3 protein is CASSSLDRVGTDTQYF. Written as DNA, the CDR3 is TGTGCCAGCAGCTCGTTGGACAGGGTGGGCACAGATACGCAGTATTTT.

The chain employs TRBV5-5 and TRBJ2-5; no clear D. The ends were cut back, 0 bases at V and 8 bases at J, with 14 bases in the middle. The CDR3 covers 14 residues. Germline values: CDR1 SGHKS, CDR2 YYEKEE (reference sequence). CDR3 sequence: CASSLDWAVTTQYF. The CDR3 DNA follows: TGTGCCAGCAGCTTGGATTGGGCGGTCACCACCCAGTACTTC.

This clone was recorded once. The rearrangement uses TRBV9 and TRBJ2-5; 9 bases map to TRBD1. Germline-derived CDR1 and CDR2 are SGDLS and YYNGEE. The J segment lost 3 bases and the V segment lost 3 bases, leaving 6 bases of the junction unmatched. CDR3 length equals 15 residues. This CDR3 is CASSATGTGKETQYF. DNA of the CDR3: TGTGCCAGCAGCGCAACCGGGACAGGGAAAGAGACCCAGTACTTC.

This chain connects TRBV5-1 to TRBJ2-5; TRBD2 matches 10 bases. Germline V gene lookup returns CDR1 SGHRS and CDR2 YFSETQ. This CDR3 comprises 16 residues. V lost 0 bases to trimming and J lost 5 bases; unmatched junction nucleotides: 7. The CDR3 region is CASSLDGLAGGETQYF. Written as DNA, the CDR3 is TGCGCCAGCAGCTTGGATGGCTTAGCGGGGGGTGAGACCCAGTACTTC.

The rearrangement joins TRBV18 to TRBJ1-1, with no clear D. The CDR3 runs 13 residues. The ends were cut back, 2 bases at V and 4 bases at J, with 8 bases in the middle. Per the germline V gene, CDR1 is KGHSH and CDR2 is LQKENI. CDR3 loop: CASSPDWGTEAFF. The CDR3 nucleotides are TGTGCCAGCTCACCAGACTGGGGCACTGAAGCTTTCTTT. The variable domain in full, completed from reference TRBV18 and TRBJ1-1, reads NAGVMQNPRHLVRRRGQEARLRCSPMKGHSHVYWYRQLPEEGLKFMVYLQKENIIDESGMPKERFSAEFPKEGPSILRIQQVVRGDSAAYFCASSPDWGTEAFFGQGTRLTVV.

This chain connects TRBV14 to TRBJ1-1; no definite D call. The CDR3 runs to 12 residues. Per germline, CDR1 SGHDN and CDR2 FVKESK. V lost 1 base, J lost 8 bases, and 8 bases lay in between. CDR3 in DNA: TGTGCCAGCAGCCAAGTGTACCAGGAAGCTTTCTTT. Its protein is CASSQVYQEAFF.

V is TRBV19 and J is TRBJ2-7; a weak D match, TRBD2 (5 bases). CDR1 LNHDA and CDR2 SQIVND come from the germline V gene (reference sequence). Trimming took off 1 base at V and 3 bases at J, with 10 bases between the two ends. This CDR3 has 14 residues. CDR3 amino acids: CASSIASTSYEQYF. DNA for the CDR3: TGTGCCAGTAGTATAGCTAGCACCAGCTACGAGCAGTACTTC. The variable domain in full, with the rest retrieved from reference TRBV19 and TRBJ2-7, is DGGITQSPKYLFRKEGQNVTLSCEQNLNHDAMYWYRQDPGQGLRLIYYSQIVNDFQKGDIAEGYSVSREKKESFPLTVTSAQKNPTAFYLCASSIASTSYEQYFGPGTRLTVT.

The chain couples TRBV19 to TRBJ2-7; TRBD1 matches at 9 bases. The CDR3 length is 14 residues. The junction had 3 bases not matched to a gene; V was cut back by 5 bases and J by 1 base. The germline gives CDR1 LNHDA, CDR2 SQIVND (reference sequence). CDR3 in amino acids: CASSEGTGSYEQYF. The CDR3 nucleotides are TGTGCCAGTAGTGAAGGGACAGGGTCCTACGAGCAGTACTTC.

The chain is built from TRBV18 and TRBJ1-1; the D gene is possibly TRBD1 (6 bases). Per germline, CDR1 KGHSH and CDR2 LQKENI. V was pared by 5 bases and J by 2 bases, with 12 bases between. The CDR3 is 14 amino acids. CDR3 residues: CASSFQGQNTEAFF. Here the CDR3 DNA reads TGTGCCAGCTCATTTCAGGGACAAAACACTGAAGCTTTCTTT.

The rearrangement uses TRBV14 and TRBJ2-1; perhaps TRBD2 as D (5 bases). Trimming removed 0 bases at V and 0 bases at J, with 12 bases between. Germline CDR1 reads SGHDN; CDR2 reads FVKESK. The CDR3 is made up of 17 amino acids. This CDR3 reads CASSQDGVTSSYNEQFF. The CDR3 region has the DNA TGTGCCAGCAGCCAAGATGGGGTAACTAGCTCCTACAATGAGCAGTTCTTC.

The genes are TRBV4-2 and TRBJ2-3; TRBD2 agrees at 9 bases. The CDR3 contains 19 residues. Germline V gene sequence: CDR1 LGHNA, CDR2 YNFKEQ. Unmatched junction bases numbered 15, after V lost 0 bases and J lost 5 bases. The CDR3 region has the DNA TGTGCCAGCAGCCAAGATGCCCGCGCCCCCCGCGGGGGGGAAGATACGCAGTATTTT. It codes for CASSQDARAPRGGEDTQYF.

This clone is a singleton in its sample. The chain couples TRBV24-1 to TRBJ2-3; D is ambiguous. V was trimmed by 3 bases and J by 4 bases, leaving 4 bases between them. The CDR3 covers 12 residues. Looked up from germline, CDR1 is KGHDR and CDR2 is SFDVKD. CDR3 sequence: CATSDLSDTQYF. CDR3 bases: TGTGCCACCAGTGATCTATCAGATACGCAGTATTTT.

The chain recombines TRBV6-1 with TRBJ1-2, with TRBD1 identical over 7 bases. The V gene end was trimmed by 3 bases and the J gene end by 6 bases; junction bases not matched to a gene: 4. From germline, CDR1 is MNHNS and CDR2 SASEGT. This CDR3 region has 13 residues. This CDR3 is CASSEYRGNGYTF. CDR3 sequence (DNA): TGTGCCAGCAGTGAGTACAGGGGTAATGGCTACACCTTC.

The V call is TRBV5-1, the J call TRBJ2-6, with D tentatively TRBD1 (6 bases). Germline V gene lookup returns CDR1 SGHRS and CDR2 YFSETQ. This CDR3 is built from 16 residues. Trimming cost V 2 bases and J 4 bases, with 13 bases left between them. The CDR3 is CASSLQGETGANVLTF. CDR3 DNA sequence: TGCGCCAGCAGCTTACAGGGCGAGACGGGGGCCAACGTCCTGACTTTC.

This chain's CDR3 is CACKYGTSGGADGELFF. Here the CDR3 DNA reads TGTGCCTGTAAATACGGGACTAGCGGGGGGGCCGACGGGGAGCTGTTTTTT. V is TRBV30 and J is TRBJ2-2; 16 nucleotides line up with TRBD2. Trimming took 6 bases from V and 7 from J; bases not matched to a gene: 11. Looked up from germline, CDR1 is GTSNPN and CDR2 is SVGIG (reference sequence). The CDR3 spans 17 residues.

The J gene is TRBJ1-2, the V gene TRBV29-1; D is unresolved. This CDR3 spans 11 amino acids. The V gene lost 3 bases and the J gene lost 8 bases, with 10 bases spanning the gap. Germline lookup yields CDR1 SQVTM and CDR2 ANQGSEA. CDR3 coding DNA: TGCAGCGTTGATTCCACCGGCGGCTACACCTTC. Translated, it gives CSVDSTGGYTF.

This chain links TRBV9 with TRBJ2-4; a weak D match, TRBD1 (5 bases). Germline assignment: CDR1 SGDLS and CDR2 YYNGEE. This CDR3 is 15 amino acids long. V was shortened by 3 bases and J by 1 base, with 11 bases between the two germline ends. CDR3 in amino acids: CASSAQDTAKNIQYF. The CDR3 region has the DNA TGTGCCAGCAGCGCTCAGGACACGGCCAAAAACATTCAGTACTTC.

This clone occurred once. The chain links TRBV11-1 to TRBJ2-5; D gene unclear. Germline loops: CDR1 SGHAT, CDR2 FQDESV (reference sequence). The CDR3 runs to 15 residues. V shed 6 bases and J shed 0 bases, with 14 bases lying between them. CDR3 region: CASSSTENDQETQYF. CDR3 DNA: TGTGCCAGCAGTTCAACGGAGAACGACCAAGAGACCCAGTACTTC.

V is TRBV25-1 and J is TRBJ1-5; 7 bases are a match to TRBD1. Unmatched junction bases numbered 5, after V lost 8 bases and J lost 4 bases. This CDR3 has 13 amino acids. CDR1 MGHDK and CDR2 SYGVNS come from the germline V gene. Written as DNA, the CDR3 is TGTGCCAGCGGCTCAGGGGGAAATCAGCCCCAGCATTTT. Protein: CASGSGGNQPQHF.

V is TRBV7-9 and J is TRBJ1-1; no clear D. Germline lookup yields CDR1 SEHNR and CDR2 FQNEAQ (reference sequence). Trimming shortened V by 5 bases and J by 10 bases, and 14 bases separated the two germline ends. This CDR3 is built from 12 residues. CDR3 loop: CASSAKGMGAFF. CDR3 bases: TGTGCCAGCAGCGCGAAAGGTATGGGAGCTTTCTTT.

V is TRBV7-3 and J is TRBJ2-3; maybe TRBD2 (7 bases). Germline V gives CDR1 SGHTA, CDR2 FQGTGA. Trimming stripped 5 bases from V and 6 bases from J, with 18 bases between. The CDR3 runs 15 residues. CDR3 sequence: CASSPRGAGDDTQYF. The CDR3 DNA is TGTGCCAGCAGCCCCCGGGGGGCCGGGGACGATACGCAGTATTTT.

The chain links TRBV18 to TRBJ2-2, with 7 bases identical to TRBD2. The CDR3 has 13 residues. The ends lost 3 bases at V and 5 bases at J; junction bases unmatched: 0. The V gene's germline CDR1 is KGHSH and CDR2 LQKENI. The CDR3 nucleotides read TGTGCCAGCTCACCCGGGAGGACCGGGGAGCTGTTTTTT. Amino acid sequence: CASSPGRTGELFF.

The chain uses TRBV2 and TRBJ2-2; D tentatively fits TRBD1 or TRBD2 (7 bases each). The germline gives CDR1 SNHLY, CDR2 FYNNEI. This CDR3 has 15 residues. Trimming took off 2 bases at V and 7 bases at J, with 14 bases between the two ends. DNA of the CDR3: TGTGCCAGCAGTGAATCAGGGGGGGAAAGCGGGGAGCTGTTTTTT. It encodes CASSESGGESGELFF.

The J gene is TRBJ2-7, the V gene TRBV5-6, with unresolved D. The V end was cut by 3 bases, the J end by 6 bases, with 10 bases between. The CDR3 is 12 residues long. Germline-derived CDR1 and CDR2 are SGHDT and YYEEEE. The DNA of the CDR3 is TGTGCCAGCAGCTCCCAGACATCCGAGCAGTACTTC. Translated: CASSSQTSEQYF.

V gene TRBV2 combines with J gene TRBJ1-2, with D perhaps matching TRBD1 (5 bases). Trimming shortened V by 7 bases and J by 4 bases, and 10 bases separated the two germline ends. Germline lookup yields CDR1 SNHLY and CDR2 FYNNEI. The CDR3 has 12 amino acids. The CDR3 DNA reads TGTGCCAGCACCCAGGGCCTCTATGGCTACACCTTC. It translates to CASTQGLYGYTF.

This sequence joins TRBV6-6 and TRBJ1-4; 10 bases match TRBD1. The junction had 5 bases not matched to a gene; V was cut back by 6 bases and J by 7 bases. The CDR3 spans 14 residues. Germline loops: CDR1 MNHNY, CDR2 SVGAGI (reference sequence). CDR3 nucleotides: TGTGCCAGCAGCCTGGGACAGGGGCGTGAAAAACTGTTTTTT. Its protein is CASSLGQGREKLFF.

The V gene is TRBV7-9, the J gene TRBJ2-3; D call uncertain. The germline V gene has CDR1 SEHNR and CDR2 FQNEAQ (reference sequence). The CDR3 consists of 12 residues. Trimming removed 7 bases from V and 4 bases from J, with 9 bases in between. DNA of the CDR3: TGTGCCAGCACCCGGGCCTCAGATACGCAGTATTTT. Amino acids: CASTRASDTQYF.

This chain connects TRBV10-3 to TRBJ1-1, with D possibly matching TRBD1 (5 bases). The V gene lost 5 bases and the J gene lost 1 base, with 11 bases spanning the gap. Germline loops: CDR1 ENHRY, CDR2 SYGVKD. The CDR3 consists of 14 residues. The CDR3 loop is CAISPGGGNTEAFF. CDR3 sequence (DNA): TGTGCCATCAGTCCCGGGGGTGGGAACACTGAAGCTTTCTTT.

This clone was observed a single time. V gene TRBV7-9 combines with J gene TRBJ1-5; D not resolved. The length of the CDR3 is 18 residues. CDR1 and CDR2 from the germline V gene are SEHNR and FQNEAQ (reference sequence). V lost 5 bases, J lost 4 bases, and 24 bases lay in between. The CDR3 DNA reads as TGTGCCAGCAGCAACCCACGAGACACCCATACAGTAAATCAGCCCCAGCATTTT. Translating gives CASSNPRDTHTVNQPQHF.

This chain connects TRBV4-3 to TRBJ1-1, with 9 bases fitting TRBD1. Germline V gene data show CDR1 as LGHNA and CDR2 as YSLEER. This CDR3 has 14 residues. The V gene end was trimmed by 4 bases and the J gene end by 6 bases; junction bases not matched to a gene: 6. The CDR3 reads CASSLVTGGSEAFF. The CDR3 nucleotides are TGCGCCAGCAGCCTGGTAACAGGGGGCTCTGAAGCTTTCTTT.